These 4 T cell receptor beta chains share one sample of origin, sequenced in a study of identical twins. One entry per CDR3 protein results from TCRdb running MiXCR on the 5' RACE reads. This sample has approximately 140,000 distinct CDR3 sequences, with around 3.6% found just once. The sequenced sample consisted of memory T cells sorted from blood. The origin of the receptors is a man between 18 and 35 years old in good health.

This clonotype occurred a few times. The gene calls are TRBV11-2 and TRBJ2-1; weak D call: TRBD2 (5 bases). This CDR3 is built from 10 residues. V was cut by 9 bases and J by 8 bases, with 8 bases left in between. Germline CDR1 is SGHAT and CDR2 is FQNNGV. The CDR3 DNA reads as TGTGCCAGTCGAGCGGATGAGCAGTTCTTC. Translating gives CASRADEQFF.

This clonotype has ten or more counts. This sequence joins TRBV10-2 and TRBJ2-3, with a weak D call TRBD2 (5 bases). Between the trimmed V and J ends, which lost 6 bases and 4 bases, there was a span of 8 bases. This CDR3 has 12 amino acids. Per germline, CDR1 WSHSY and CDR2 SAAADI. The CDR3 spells CASRLGSDTQYF. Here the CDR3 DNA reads TGCGCCAGCAGACTAGGTTCAGATACGCAGTATTTT.

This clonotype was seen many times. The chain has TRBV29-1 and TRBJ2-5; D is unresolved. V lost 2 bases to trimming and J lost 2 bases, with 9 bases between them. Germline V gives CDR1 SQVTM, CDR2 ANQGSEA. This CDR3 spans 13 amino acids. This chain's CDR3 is CSVERQNQETQYF. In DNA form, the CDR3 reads TGCAGCGTTGAACGGCAGAATCAAGAGACCCAGTACTTC.

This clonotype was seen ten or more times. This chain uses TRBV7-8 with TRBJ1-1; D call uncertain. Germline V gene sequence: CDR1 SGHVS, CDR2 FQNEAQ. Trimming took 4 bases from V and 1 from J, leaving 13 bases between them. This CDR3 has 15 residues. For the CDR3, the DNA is TGTGCCAGCAGCTCGTCCTGGGGTTGGAACACTGAAGCTTTCTTT. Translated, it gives CASSSSWGWNTEAFF.